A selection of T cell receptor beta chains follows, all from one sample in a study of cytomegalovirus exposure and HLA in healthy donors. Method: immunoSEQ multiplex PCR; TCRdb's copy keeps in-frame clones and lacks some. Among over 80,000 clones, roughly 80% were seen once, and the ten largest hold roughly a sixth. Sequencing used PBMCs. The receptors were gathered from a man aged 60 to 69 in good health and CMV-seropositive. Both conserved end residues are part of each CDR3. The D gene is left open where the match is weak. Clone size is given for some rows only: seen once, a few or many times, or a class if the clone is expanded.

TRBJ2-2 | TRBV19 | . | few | TGTGCCAGTAGTATAGGAACGCGGGCGAGCTTCACCGGGGAGCTGTTTTTT | CASSIGTRASFTGELFF
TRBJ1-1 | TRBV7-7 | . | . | TGTGCTAGCAGTCGGACAGTGAACACTGAAGCTTTCTTT | CASSRTVNTEAFF
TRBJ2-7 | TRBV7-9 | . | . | TGTGCCAGCAGCTTAGCCCGAAGGACAGTGGGCGACTACGAGCAGTACTTC | CASSLARRTVGDYEQYF
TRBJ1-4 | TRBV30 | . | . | TGTGCCTGGAGTGGTGGGGCGACTAATGAAAAACTGTTTTTT | CAWSGGATNEKLFF
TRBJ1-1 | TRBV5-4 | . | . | TGTGCCAGCAGCCTCCGGGACAAAGACGCTGAAGCTTTCTTT | CASSLRDKDAEAFF
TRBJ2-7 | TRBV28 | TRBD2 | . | TGTGCCAGCAGTTCCCTACTAGCGGGGGGGAGGTACGAGCAGTACTTC | CASSSLLAGGRYEQYF
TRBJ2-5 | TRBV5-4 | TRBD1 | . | TGTGCCAGCAGCACCGGGACAGGCGAGTATCAGTACTTC | CASSTGTGEYQYF
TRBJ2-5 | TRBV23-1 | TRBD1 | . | TGCGCCAGTACTCACAGGGGTAATCAAGAGACCCAGTACTTC | CASTHRGNQETQYF
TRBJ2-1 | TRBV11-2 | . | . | TGTGCCAGCAGCCGAGGCCCTCAGGGGGGTGAGCAGTTCTTC | CASSRGPQGGEQFF
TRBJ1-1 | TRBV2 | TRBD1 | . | TGTGCCAGCAGTGGGAGGGGGCGCGGGACTGAAGCTTTCTTT | CASSGRGRGTEAFF
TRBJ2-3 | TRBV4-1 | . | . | TGCGCCAGCAGCCAAGATAGGGGAGGTCATACGCAGTATTTT | CASSQDRGGHTQYF
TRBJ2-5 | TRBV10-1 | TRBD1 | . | TGCGCCAGCAGTGGTGGGACAGGTAAGATCCAAGAGACCCAGTACTTC | CASSGGTGKIQETQYF
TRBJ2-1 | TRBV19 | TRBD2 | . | TGTGCCAGTAGTACTAGCGGGAATGAGCAGTTCTTC | CASSTSGNEQFF
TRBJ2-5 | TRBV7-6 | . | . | TGTGCCAGCAGCTTAGCGAGGTGGCAGGGGGGTCGGGAGACCCAGTACTTC | CASSLARWQGGRETQYF
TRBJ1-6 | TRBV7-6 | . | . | TGTGCCAGCAGCGGGGGGGGTGGTGGCTCACCCCTCCACTTT | CASSGGGGGSPLHF
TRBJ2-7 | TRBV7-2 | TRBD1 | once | TGTGCCAGCAGCTCGACAGGGGATTTTTACGAGCAGTACTTC | CASSSTGDFYEQYF
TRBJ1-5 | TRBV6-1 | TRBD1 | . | TGTGCCAGCAGTGCCCGGGACAGTAGGAATCAGCCCCAGCATTTT | CASSARDSRNQPQHF
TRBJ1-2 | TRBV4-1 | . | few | TGCGCCAGCAGCCAAGAAAGCCTGAGTTACTATGGCTACACCTTC | CASSQESLSYYGYTF
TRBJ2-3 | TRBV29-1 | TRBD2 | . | TGCAGCGTTGGCCCGACTAGCGGGGTCACAGATACGCAGTATTTT | CSVGPTSGVTDTQYF
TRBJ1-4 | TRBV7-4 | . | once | TGTGCCAGCAGCTTAGAACCAGGGAATGAAAAACTGTTTTTT | CASSLEPGNEKLFF
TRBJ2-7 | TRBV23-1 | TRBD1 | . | TGCGCCAGCAGTCTGCTCGGGACAGGATTACCCTACGAGCAGTACTTC | CASSLLGTGLPYEQYF
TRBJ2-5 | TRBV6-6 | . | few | TGTGCCAGCAGTACGGGCCAAGAGACCCAGTACTTC | CASSTGQETQYF
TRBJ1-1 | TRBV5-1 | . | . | TGCGCCAGCTCGGCCAAAGCGGGGACTGAAGCTTTCTTT | CASSAKAGTEAFF
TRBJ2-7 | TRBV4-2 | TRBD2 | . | TGTGCCAGCAGCCAAGATAGAGCTAGCGGGGGGGTGCAGTACTTC | CASSQDRASGGVQYF
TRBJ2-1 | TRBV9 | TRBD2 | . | TGTGCCAGCAGCCCCCTCGGGGGGGCGAACCACAATGAGCAGTTCTTC | CASSPLGGANHNEQFF
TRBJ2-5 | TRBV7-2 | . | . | TGTGCCAGCAGCTTAAGATCGCCAGGACAAGAGACCCAGTACTTC | CASSLRSPGQETQYF
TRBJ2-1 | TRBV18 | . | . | TGTGCCAGCTCACCGTTCCTAGCATCGTACAATGAGCAGTTCTTC | CASSPFLASYNEQFF
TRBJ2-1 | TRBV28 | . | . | TGTGCCAGCAGTCCCTCTGGGGACACCTACAATGAGCAGTTCTTC | CASSPSGDTYNEQFF